The 3 T cell receptor beta chains below were found in one sample sequenced in a study of T cell responses to AZD1222 COVID-19 vaccine. The table came from immunoSEQ multiplex PCR; TCRdb's copy has only in-frame clones and leaves some out. The data show roughly 20,000 clones, approximately 82% seen once. The sample consisted of peripheral blood, taken on day 0 of AZD1222 vaccination. The receptors shown here come from an adult in good health.

The chain recombines TRBV2 with TRBJ2-7; weak D call: TRBD2 (6 bases). Germline V lookup: CDR1 SNHLY, CDR2 FYNNEI. Trimming removed 4 bases at V and 4 bases at J, with 8 bases between. This CDR3 comprises 12 residues. This CDR3 reads CASSGTIYEQYF. In nucleotides, the CDR3 is TGTGCCAGCAGTGGGACTATTTACGAGCAGTACTTC.

This clone has just one count. V usage is TRBV19 and J usage is TRBJ2-7, with 9 nucleotides matching TRBD1. Trimming cost V 4 bases and J 4 bases; bases outside gene matches: 5. This CDR3 spans 14 amino acids. Germline V gene sequence: CDR1 LNHDA, CDR2 SQIVND (reference sequence). The CDR3 region has the DNA TGTGCCAGTAGTACCGGGACAGGGCGGTACGAGCAGTACTTC. Translation: CASSTGTGRYEQYF.

The sample holds one count of this clone. The J gene is TRBJ1-2, the V gene TRBV24-1; 8 bases map to TRBD1. This CDR3 contains 15 residues. Germline V gene sequence: CDR1 KGHDR, CDR2 SFDVKD. The ends lost 4 bases at V and 3 bases at J; junction bases unmatched: 6. CDR3 sequence: CATSDPGQGDYGYTF. For the CDR3, the DNA is TGTGCCACCAGTGACCCCGGACAGGGAGACTATGGCTACACCTTC.